These T cell receptor beta chains were read from a single sample in a study of T-cell memory formation after mild COVID-19. MiXCR was run by TCRdb on the 5' RACE reads, yielding one entry per CDR3 protein. The table shows a few hundred thousand distinct CDR3 sequences, with 20% to 25% occurring only once. Sequenced: PBMCs or a T cell subset sorted from them (not recorded which). The receptors come from an adult woman who had mild COVID-19 (a few samples of this study predate the infection). Cell type and time point are not known. CDR3s include the opening cysteine and the closing phenylalanine or tryptophan. The order of the fields is J gene, clone size, D gene, V gene, CDR3 protein, CDR3 DNA. The D gene is left open where the match is weak. Part of the rows lack a size; the others show once, few, many or a class for expanded clones.

>TRBJ1-1|.|TRBD1|TRBV12-3/TRBV12-4
CASSPGQAKNTEAFF
TGTGCCAGCAGTCCGGGACAGGCTAAGAACACTGAAGCTTTCTTT
>TRBJ2-1|.|TRBD2|TRBV19
CASSILGTTNYNEQFF
TGTGCCAGTAGTATTCTAGGGACTACCAATTACAATGAGCAGTTCTTC
>TRBJ1-1|.|.|TRBV15
CATTGETEAFF
TGTGCCACCACAGGGGAAACTGAAGCTTTCTTT
>TRBJ1-1|few|.|TRBV7-9
CASSHAWEDTEAFF
TGTGCCAGCAGTCACGCATGGGAGGACACTGAAGCTTTCTTT
>TRBJ2-5|few|.|TRBV13
CASSRGRSQETQYF
TGTGCCAGCAGCCGGGGAAGATCCCAAGAGACCCAGTACTTC
>TRBJ1-2|.|TRBD1|TRBV29-1
CSVVEFRGPESLGHGYTF
TGCAGCGTTGTGGAGTTTAGGGGGCCTGAATCCCTAGGGCATGGCTACACCTTC
>TRBJ1-1|.|.|TRBV11-3
CASSLGEVGNTEAFF
TGTGCCAGCAGCTTAGGCGAGGTCGGGAACACTGAAGCTTTCTTT
>TRBJ2-3|.|TRBD2|TRBV6-2/TRBV6-3
CASSRLAGDADTQYF
TGTGCCAGCAGTCGACTAGCGGGAGACGCAGATACGCAGTATTTT
>TRBJ2-7|.|.|TRBV5-6
CASSLDAGDEQYF
TGTGCCAGCAGCTTGGATGCAGGGGACGAGCAGTACTTC
>TRBJ2-7|few|.|TRBV12-3/TRBV12-4
CASSPPGLGARYF
TGTGCCAGCAGTCCCCCCGGTTTGGGGGCGCGGTACTTC
>TRBJ1-6|.|.|TRBV6-5
CARSYYRAGNSPLHF
TGTGCCAGGAGTTACTACCGCGCGGGTAATTCACCCCTCCACTTT
>TRBJ2-7|.|TRBD2|TRBV20-1
CSALAGEGFYSYEQYF
TGCAGTGCCCTCGCGGGGGAGGGTTTTTACTCCTACGAGCAGTACTTC
>TRBJ2-5|.|.|TRBV27
CASSERAGETQYF
TGTGCCAGCAGTGAGAGGGCGGGGGAGACCCAGTACTTC
>TRBJ2-1|.|TRBD2|TRBV7-9
CASSWGLGGYNEQFF
TGTGCCAGCAGCTGGGGACTAGGGGGCTACAATGAGCAGTTCTTC
>TRBJ2-1|.|TRBD2|TRBV6-2/TRBV6-3
CASRASGHNNEQFF
TGTGCCAGTAGGGCTAGCGGGCATAACAATGAGCAGTTCTTC
>TRBJ2-7|.|.|TRBV5-5
CASSPSPSGPTTYEQYF
TGTGCCAGCAGCCCCAGCCCGTCGGGCCCAACCACCTACGAGCAGTACTTC
>TRBJ2-1|.|TRBD1|TRBV5-1
CASSVIPGTGIDVF
TGCGCCAGCAGCGTTATCCCCGGGACAGGGATTGATGTCTTC
>TRBJ2-1|.|TRBD2|TRBV5-4
CASSLAHGGTYNEQFF
TGTGCCAGCAGCTTGGCCCACGGGGGGACCTACAATGAGCAGTTCTTC